This entry lists 2 T cell receptor beta chains sequenced from one sample in a study of early T cells in non-severe SARS-CoV-2 infection. TCRdb redid the calling of the 5' RACE reads with MiXCR, one entry per CDR3 protein. The top ten clones hold 4.5% of a sample with tens of thousands of distinct CDR3 sequences, around 6% of them seen once. The sequenced sample was whole blood. The receptor set was obtained from an adult who was a healthcare worker with PCR-confirmed SARS-CoV-2 infection or an uninfected control (not recorded which).

This clonotype has ten or more counts. V gene TRBV11-2 combines with J gene TRBJ1-3; no reliable D call. The germline V gene has CDR1 SGHAT and CDR2 FQNNGV. Trimming stripped 5 bases from V and 0 bases from J, with 14 bases between. The CDR3 extends over 16 amino acids. The CDR3, as DNA: TGTGCCAGCAGCCCCTGGCCCGAGGGCTCTGGAAACACCATATATTTT. As protein: CASSPWPEGSGNTIYF.

This clonotype was detected many times. The genes are TRBV11-3 and TRBJ2-1; D is ambiguous. The CDR3 extends over 14 amino acids. V was shortened by 2 bases and J by 5 bases, with 10 bases between the two germline ends. The germline V gene has CDR1 SGHNT and CDR2 YENEEA. The chain's CDR3 is CASSLNPADNEQFF. The CDR3 DNA reads as TGTGCCAGCAGCTTAAACCCGGCAGACAATGAGCAGTTCTTC.